The entry that follows covers one T cell receptor beta chain sequence. How the authors handled the data: Scientists estimated how many nucleated cells there were by amplifying reference gene primers. Libraries were prepared by immunoSEQ multiplex PCR; TCRdb keeps only in-frame clonotypes and omits some of them. D and trimming come from the DNA, and the V and J calls and clone size come from that table. The table has 200,000 to 250,000 clones, 88% seen once. The data belong to a study of blood T cell repertoires in COVID-19. For the study at large: Acute and convalescent COVID-19 samples came from the United States, Italy and Spain. Sources were T cells, B-cell-depleted T cells, or PBMCs; the material itself was cDNA or gDNA.

V lost 3 bases and J lost 3; bases outside the gene matches: 8. This CDR3 has 17 residues. CDR1 is SGHDT and CDR2 is YYEEEE in the germline V gene. The rearrangement links TRBV5-6 to TRBJ1-5, with TRBD1 identical over 11 bases. Sequenced input: peripheral blood. The TCR was taken from a man between 65 and 80 years old with acute or convalescent COVID-19. CDR3 in DNA: TGTGCCAGCAGCTCGTGGACAGGGGGCGGGAACAATCAGCCCCAGCATTTT. It translates to CASSSWTGGGNNQPQHF.